This record concerns one T cell receptor (beta chain) sequence. One junction end disagrees with the germline gene, perhaps due to a read error. The data derive from a study of technical replicates of blood from a handful of donors. TCRdb's copy holds only in-frame clones and misses some; the assay was immunoSEQ multiplex PCR. The sample has 65,000 to 80,000 clones, approximately 95% seen once; the top ten hold around 0.24%. In germline, CDR1 is MGHRA, CDR2 YSYEKL. This CDR3 spans 15 amino acids. The gene calls are TRBV4-1 and TRBJ1-3, with a tentative D call TRBD1 (6 bases). Sequences were obtained from T cells isolated from PBMCs. The TCR comes from a human donor in good health. The CDR3 loop is CASKRWGPSKNTIYF. In DNA, the CDR3 is TGCGCTAGCAAACGATGGGGGCCCAGTAAAAACACCATATATTTT.